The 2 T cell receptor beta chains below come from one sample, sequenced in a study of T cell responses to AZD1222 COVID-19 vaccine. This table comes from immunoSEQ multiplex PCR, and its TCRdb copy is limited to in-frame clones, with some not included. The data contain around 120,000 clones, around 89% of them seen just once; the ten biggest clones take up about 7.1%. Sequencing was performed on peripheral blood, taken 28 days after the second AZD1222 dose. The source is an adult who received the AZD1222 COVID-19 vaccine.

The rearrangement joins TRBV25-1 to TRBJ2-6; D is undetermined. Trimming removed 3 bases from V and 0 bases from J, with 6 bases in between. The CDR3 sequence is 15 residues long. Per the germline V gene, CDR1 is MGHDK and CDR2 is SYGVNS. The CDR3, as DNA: TGTGCCAGCAGTGAGCGCAGCTCTGGGGCCAACGTCCTGACTTTC. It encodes CASSERSSGANVLTF.

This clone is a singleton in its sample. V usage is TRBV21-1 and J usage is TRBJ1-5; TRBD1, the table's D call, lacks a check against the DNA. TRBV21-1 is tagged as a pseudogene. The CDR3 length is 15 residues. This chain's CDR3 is CASSKKGRGVQPQHF. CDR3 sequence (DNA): TGTGCCAGCAGCAAAAAGGGAAGGGGCGTTCAGCCCCAGCATTTT.